Sequencing of this T cell receptor (beta chain) was carried out in a study of cytomegalovirus exposure and HLA in healthy donors. Whole-study context: The 90 to 150 validation repertoires used the same platform as the 500 to 700 first-cohort repertoires, a later analysis reported.

TCRdb's copy holds only in-frame clones and misses some; the assay was immunoSEQ multiplex PCR. The sample carries around 140,000 clones, roughly 90% recorded once. The donors belonged to the approximately 120-subject validation cohort, separate from the approximately 670-subject first cohort. Whole-study findings and limits: TCR clusters originating in the first cohort tended to co-occur in the approximately 130 validation repertoires, according to a later analysis.

Remarks on this clone: What it binds is unknown.

The V end lost 4 bases, the J end lost 4 bases, and 13 bases lay between the germline ends. Per the germline V gene, CDR1 is SGHDN and CDR2 is FVKESK. This CDR3 has 14 residues. The chain has TRBV14 and TRBJ1-1; maybe TRBD1 (5 bases). This receptor was taken from a young man in good health and CMV-seropositive. Specimen: PBMCs. The CDR3 DNA follows: TGTGCCAGCAGCCGCGTTGGGAGGGGCACTGAAGCTTTCTTT. Translating gives CASSRVGRGTEAFF.